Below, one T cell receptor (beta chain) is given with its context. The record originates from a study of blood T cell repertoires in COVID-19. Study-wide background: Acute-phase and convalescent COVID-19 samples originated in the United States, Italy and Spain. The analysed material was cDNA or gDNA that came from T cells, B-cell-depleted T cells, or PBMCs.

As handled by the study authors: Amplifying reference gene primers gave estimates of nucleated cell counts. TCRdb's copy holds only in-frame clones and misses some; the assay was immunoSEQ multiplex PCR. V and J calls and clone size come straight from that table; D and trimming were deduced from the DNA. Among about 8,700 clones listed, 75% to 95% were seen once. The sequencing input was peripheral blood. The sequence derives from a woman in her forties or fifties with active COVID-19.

This CDR3 reads CATSRDRATSGANVLTF. The CDR3 bases are TGTGCCACCAGCAGGGACAGGGCCACCTCTGGGGCCAACGTCCTGACTTTC. The rearrangement links TRBV15 to TRBJ2-6, with 8 bases that match TRBD1. Trimming cost V 3 bases and J 0 bases; bases outside gene matches: 4. The CDR3 totals 17 residues. Germline V gives CDR1 LNHNV, CDR2 YYDKDF (reference sequence).